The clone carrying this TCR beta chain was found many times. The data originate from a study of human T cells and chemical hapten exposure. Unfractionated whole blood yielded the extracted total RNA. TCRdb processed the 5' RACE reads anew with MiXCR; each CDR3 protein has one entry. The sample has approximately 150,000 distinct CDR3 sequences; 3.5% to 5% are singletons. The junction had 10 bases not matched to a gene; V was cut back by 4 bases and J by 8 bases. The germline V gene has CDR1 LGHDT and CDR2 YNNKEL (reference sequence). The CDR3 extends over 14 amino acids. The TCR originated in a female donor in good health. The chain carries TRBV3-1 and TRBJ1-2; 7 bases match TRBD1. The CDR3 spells CASSLRQGRFGYTF. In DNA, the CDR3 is TGTGCCAGCAGCCTGCGACAGGGAAGGTTCGGCTACACCTTC.